These 4 T cell receptor beta chains came from one sample sequenced in a study of cytomegalovirus exposure and HLA in healthy donors. 13 Jbeta primers and 60 Vbeta primers were used for the PCR. The repertoire was sequenced with immunoSEQ multiplex PCR; TCRdb's copy has only in-frame clones and lacks some. The table records around 100,000 clones, around 61% of them present only once. Sequenced material: PBMCs. The receptors were gathered from a woman between 25 and 40 years old in good health and CMV-seronegative.

Worth noting for this clone: Distinct nucleotide sequences in the sample also encode this CDR3. The CDR3 reads CASSLGGTTNEKLFF. In DNA, the CDR3 is TGTGCCAGCAGTTTAGGGGGGACAACTAATGAAAAACTGTTTTTT. The V gene is TRBV28, the J gene TRBJ1-4; tentative D call: TRBD1 (5 bases). Trimming took 2 bases from V and 0 from J, leaving 7 bases between them. The CDR3 sequence is 15 residues long. Germline CDR1 and CDR2: MDHEN and SYDVKM.

The J gene is TRBJ1-3, the V gene TRBV14; D call uncertain. Germline V gives CDR1 SGHDN, CDR2 FVKESK. Trimming left V 3 bases short and J 0 bases short, with 12 bases between. The CDR3 is 16 residues long. The CDR3 sequence: CASSQRRISSGNTIYF. The CDR3 coding sequence is TGTGCCAGCAGCCAGCGGAGAATAAGCTCTGGAAACACCATATATTTT. Full variable domain (outside the CDR3, taken from reference TRBV14 and TRBJ1-3): EAGVTQFPSHSVIEKGQTVTLRCDPISGHDNLYWYRRVMGKEIKFLLHFVKESKQDESGMPNNRFLAERTGGTYSTLKVQPAELEDSGVYFCASSQRRISSGNTIYFGEGSWLTVV.

The J gene is TRBJ1-3, the V gene TRBV28, with unresolved D. Germline CDR1 is MDHEN and CDR2 is SYDVKM. Trimming removed 2 bases at V and 1 base at J, with 12 bases between. The CDR3 is 16 amino acids. The DNA for the CDR3 is TGTGCCAGCAGTTTAATCTGGGCGAGTTCTGGAAACACCATATATTTT. Protein sequence: CASSLIWASSGNTIYF. Drawing the rest from reference TRBV28 and TRBJ1-3, the complete variable domain is DVKVTQSSRYLVKRTGEKVFLECVQDMDHENMFWYRQDPGLGLRLIYFSYDVKMKEKGDIPEGYSVSREKKERFSLILESASTNQTSMYLCASSLIWASSGNTIYFGEGSWLTVV.

The table lists this clone with a count of one. The rearrangement uses TRBV2 and TRBJ1-1; the D gene is possibly TRBD1 (5 bases). The ends were cut back, 8 bases at V and 1 base at J, with 14 bases in the middle. Germline loops: CDR1 SNHLY, CDR2 FYNNEI. The CDR3 contains 14 residues. The DNA of the CDR3 is TGTGCCAGCGGGGCGGGACTCCAGAACACTGAAGCTTTCTTT. It translates to CASGAGLQNTEAFF.